Below are 3 T cell receptor beta chains sequenced from a single sample in a study of blood T cell repertoires in COVID-19. The method was immunoSEQ multiplex PCR; TCRdb's version includes in-frame clones alone and lacks a portion of them. In the table there are over 150,000 clones, roughly four fifths of which are singletons. The sequenced sample consisted of peripheral blood. The receptors derive from a woman aged 55-69 years with COVID-19, enrolled during active disease.

This chain uses TRBV19 with TRBJ2-1, with 7 bases lining up with TRBD1. CDR1 LNHDA and CDR2 SQIVND come from the germline V gene (reference sequence). This CDR3 is built from 15 residues. The V and J ends lost 4 bases and 4 bases, in that order; junction bases with no gene match: 7. CDR3 nucleotides: TGTGCCAGTAGTAGTACAGGGGTGGTTTACAATGAGCAGTTCTTC. The encoded protein is CASSSTGVVYNEQFF. The variable domain in full, completed from reference TRBV19 and TRBJ2-1, reads DGGITQSPKYLFRKEGQNVTLSCEQNLNHDAMYWYRQDPGQGLRLIYYSQIVNDFQKGDIAEGYSVSREKKESFPLTVTSAQKNPTAFYLCASSSTGVVYNEQFFGPGTRLTVL.

The chain links TRBV28 to TRBJ1-2, with D possibly being TRBD1 (6 bases). The CDR3 is 15 residues long. Germline CDR1 is MDHEN and CDR2 is SYDVKM. Trimming removed 4 bases at V and 2 bases at J, with 14 bases between. The CDR3: CASSSYREHNYGYTF. CDR3 DNA: TGTGCCAGCAGTTCGTACAGGGAACACAACTATGGCTACACCTTC.

This chain connects TRBV19 to TRBJ1-5; D might be TRBD1 (5 bases). Germline V gene sequence: CDR1 LNHDA, CDR2 SQIVND (reference sequence). The CDR3 has 15 residues. V was cut by 3 bases and J by 6 bases, with 15 bases left in between. The DNA of the CDR3 is TGTGCCAGTAGTATCGGTCAGGGAAGGAGTCAGCCCCAGCATTTT. Protein sequence: CASSIGQGRSQPQHF.